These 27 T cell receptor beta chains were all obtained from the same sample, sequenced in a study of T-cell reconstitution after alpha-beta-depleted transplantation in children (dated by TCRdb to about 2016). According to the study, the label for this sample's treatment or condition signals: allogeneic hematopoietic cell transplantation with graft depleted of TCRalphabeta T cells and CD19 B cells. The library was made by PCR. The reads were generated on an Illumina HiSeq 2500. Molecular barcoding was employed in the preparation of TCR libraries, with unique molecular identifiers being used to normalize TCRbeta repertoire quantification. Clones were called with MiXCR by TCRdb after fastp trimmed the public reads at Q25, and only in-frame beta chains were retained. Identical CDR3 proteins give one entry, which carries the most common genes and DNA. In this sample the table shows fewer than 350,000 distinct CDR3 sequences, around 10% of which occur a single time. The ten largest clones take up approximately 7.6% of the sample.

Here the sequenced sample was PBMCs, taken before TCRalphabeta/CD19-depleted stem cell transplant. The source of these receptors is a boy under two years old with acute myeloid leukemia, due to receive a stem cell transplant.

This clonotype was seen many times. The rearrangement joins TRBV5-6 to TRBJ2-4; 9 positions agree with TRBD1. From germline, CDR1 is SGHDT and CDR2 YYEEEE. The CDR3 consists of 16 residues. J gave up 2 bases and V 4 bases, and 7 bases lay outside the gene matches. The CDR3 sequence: CASSQLGQGPKNIQYF. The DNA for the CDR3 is TGTGCCAGCAGCCAGTTGGGACAGGGCCCCAAAAACATTCAGTACTTC.

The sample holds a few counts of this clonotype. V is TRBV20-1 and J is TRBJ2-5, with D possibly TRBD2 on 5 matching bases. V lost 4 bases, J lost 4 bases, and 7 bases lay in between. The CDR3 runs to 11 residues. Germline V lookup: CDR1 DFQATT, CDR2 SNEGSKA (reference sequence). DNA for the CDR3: TGCAGTGCTACTAGCCGAGAGACCCAGTACTTC. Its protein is CSATSRETQYF.

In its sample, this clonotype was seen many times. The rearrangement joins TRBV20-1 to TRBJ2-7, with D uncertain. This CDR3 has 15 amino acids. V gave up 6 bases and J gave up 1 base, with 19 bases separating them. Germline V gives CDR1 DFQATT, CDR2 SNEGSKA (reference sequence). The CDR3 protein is CSALIFRPTSYEQYF. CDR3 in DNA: TGCAGTGCCCTCATTTTCAGGCCCACTTCCTACGAGCAGTACTTC.

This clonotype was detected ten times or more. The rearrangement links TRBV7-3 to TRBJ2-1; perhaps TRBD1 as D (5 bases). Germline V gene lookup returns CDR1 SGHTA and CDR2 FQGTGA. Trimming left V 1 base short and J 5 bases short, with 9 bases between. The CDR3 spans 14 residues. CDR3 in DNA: TGTGCCAGCAGCTTAATGTCGGACAACAATGAGCAGTTCTTC. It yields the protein CASSLMSDNNEQFF.

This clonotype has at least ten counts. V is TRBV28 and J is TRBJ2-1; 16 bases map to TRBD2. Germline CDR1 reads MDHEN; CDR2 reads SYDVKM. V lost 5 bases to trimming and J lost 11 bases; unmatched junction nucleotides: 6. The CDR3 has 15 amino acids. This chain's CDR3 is CASSLSGLAGGKQFF. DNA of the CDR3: TGTGCCAGCAGTCTCTCGGGACTAGCGGGAGGGAAGCAGTTCTTC.

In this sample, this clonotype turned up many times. CDR3 residues: CASSLGTSGNTDTQYF. The CDR3 DNA reads as TGCGCCAGCAGCTTGGGGACTAGCGGGAACACAGATACGCAGTATTTT. This chain joins TRBV5-1 and TRBJ2-3, with 12 nucleotides matching TRBD2. J was trimmed by 2 bases and V by 0 bases; bases with no gene match: 1. CDR1 is SGHRS and CDR2 is YFSETQ in the germline V gene. CDR3 length: 16 amino acids.

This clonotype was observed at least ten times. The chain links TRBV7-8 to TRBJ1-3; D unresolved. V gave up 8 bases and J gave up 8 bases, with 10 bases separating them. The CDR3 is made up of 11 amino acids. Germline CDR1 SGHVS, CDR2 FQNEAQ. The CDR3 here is CASPTGDTIYF. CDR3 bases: TGTGCCAGCCCCACCGGGGACACCATATATTTT. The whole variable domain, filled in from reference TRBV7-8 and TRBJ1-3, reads GAGVSQSPRYKVAKRGQDVALRCDPISGHVSLFWYQQALGQGPEFLTYFQNEAQLDKSGLPSDRFFAERPEGSVSTLKIQRTQQEDSAVYLCASPTGDTIYFGEGSWLTVV.

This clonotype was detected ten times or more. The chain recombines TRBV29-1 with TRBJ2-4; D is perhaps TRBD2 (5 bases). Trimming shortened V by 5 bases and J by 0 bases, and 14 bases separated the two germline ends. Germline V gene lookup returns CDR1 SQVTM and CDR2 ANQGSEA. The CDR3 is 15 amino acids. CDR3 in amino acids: CSVRQEAVAKNIQYF. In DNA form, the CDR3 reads TGCAGCGTTCGGCAGGAGGCGGTAGCCAAAAACATTCAGTACTTC.

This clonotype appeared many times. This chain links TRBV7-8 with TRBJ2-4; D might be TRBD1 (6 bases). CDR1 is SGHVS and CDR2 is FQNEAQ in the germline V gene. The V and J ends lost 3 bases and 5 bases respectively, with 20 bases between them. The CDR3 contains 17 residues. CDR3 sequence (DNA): TGTGCCAGCAGCTTTAGCTTCAGGGGCATCGGACAAAACATTCAGTACTTC. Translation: CASSFSFRGIGQNIQYF. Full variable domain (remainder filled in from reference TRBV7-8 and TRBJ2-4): GAGVSQSPRYKVAKRGQDVALRCDPISGHVSLFWYQQALGQGPEFLTYFQNEAQLDKSGLPSDRFFAERPEGSVSTLKIQRTQQEDSAVYLCASSFSFRGIGQNIQYFGAGTRLSVL.

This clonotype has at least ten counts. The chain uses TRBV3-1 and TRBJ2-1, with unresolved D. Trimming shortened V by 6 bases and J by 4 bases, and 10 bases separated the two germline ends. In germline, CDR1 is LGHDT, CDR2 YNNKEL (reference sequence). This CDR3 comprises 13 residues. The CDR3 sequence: CASSVAWYNEQFF. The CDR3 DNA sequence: TGTGCCAGCAGTGTAGCTTGGTACAATGAGCAGTTCTTC.

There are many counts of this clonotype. The CDR3 DNA sequence: TGTGCCAGCACCGACAGGGAGGTCGACACTGAAGCTTTCTTT. Translating gives CASTDREVDTEAFF. V and J are TRBV12-3 or TRBV12-4 and TRBJ1-1; 7 bases map to TRBD1. The ends lost 7 bases at V and 3 bases at J; junction bases unmatched: 8. The CDR3 length is 14 residues.

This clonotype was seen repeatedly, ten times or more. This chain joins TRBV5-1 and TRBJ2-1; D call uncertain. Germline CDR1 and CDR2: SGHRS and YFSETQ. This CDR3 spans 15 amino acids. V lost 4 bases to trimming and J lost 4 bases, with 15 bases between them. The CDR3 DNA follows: TGCGCCAGCAGCCCTCGTTCGACTTCTTACAATGAGCAGTTCTTC. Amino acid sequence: CASSPRSTSYNEQFF.

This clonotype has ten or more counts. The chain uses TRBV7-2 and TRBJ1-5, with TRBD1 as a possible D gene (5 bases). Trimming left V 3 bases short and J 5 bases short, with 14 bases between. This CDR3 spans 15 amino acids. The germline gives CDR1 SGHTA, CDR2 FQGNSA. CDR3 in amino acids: CASSLGDYSYQPQHF. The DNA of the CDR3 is TGTGCCAGCAGCTTGGGGGACTACTCTTATCAGCCCCAGCATTTT.

DNA for the CDR3: TGTGCCAGTAGTCCCCCGGCCCACACTGAAGCTTTCTTT. This encodes CASSPPAHTEAFF. The V and J genes are TRBV19 and TRBJ1-1; D is unclear. Trimming took off 5 bases at V and 3 bases at J, with 10 bases between the two ends. CDR3 length: 13 residues. The V gene's germline CDR1 is LNHDA and CDR2 SQIVND (reference sequence).

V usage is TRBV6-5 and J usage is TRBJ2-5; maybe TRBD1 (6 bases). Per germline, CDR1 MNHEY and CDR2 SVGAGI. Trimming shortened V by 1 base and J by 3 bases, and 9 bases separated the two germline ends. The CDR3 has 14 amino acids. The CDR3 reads CASSYWAGEETQYF. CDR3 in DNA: TGTGCCAGCAGTTACTGGGCAGGGGAAGAGACCCAGTACTTC.

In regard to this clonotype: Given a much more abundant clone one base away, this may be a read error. CDR3 in DNA: TGCGCCAGCAGCCAATCGGGACAGGGGGGCGAGCAGTACTTC. Its protein product is CASSQSGQGGEQYF. This chain uses TRBV5-1 with TRBJ2-7; 11 nucleotides line up with TRBD1. The CDR3 spans 14 residues. The germline CDR1 and CDR2 sequences are SGHRS and YFSETQ. The J segment lost 6 bases and the V segment lost 4 bases, leaving 6 bases of the junction unmatched.

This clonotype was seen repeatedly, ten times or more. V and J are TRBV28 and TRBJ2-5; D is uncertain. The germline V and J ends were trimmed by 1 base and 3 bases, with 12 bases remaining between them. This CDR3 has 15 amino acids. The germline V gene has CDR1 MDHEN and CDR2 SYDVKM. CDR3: CASSLSTVGKETQYF. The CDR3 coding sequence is TGTGCCAGCAGTTTATCGACTGTTGGGAAAGAGACCCAGTACTTC.

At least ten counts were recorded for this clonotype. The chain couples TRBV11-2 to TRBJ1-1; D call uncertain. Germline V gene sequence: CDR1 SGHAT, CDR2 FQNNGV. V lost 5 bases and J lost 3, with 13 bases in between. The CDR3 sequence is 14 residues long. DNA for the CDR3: TGTGCCAGCAGCCCGCGCTCCGTTTACACTGAAGCTTTCTTT. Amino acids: CASSPRSVYTEAFF.

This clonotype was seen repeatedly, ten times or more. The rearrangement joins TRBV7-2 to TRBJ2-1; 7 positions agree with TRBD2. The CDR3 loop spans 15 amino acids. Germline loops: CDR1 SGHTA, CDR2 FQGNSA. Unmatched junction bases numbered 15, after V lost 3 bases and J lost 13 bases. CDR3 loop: CASSLIASGHRGQFF. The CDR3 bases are TGTGCCAGCAGCTTGATCGCTAGCGGTCACCGGGGCCAGTTCTTC.

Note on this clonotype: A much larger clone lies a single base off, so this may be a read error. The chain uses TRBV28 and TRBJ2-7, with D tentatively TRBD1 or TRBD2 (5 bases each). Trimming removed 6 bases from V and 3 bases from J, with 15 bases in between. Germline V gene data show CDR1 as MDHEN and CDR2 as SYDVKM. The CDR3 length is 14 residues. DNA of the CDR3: TGTGCCAGCAGCCGGCGAGGGGTCGACTACGAGCAGTACTTC. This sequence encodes CASSRRGVDYEQYF.

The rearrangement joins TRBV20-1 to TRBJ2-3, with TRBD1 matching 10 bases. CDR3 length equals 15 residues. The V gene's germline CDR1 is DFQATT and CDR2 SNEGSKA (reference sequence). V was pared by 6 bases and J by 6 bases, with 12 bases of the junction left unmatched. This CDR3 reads CSAHLGTGVSDTQYF. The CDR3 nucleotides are TGCAGTGCCCACCTCGGGACAGGGGTTTCGGATACGCAGTATTTT.

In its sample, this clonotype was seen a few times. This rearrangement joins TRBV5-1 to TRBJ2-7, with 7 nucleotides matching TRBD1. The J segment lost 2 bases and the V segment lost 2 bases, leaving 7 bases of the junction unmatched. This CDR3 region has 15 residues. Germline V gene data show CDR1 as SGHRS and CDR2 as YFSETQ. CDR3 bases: TGCGCCAGCAGCTTTAGGACAGGCTCCACCTACGAGCAGTACTTC. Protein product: CASSFRTGSTYEQYF.

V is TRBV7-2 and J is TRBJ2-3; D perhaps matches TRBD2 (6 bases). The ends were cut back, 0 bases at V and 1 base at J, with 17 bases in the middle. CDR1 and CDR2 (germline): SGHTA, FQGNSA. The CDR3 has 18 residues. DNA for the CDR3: TGTGCCAGCAGCTTAGCCTCTAGGAGACTAGGTGGCACAGATACGCAGTATTTT. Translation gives CASSLASRRLGGTDTQYF.

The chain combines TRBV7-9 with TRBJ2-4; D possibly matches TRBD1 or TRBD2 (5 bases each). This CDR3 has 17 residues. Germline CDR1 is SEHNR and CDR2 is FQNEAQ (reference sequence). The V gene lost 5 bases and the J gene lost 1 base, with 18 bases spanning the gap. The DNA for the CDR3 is TGTGCCAGCAGCATGGGGACCCTAGGATATGCCAAAAACATTCAGTACTTC. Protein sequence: CASSMGTLGYAKNIQYF.

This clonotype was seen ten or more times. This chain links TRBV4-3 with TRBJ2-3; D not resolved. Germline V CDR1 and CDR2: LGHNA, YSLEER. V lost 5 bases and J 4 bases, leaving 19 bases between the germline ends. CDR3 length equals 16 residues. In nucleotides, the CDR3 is TGCGCCAGCAGCGCTATAGAGCCGGGCGTCGCAGATACGCAGTATTTT. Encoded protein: CASSAIEPGVADTQYF.

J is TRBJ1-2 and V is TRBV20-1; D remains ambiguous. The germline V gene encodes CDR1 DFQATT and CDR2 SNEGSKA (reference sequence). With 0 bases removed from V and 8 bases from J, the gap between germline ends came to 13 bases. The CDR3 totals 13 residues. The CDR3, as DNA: TGCAGTGCTAGAGATAAGGGAAACAAAGGCTACACCTTC. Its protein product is CSARDKGNKGYTF.

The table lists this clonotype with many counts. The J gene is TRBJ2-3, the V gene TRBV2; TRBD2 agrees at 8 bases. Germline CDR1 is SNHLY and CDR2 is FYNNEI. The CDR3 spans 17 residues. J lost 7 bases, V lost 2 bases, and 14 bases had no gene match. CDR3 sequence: CASSEFPGGPLKNTQYF. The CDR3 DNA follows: TGTGCCAGCAGTGAATTTCCGGGAGGGCCTTTGAAAAATACGCAGTATTTT.